This T cell receptor (beta chain) was recovered during a study of CD8 T cells in Susac syndrome. Study-wide points: It was acknowledged in the study that the number of individuals who were included in its TCR sequencing and HLA analysis was relatively small.

On this clonotype: The antigen is undetermined.

Blood CD8+ and CD4+ T cells underwent high-throughput TCR beta sequencing. The CD8+ and CD4+ T cells were negatively isolated, with the TEMRA cells enriched by FACS. CDR3 length equals 12 residues. J lost 6 bases, V lost 11 bases, and 7 bases had no gene match. Reverse transcription used roughly 0.45 to 1 ug RNA and random hexamers. Across 54 Vbeta and 13 Jbeta, immunoSEQ multiplex PCR amplified TCR beta CDR3. One entry per CDR3 protein, called by TCRdb with MiXCR from the immunoSEQ multiplex PCR reads. Of approximately 170,000 distinct CDR3 sequences in the sample, 93% are singletons; the top ten hold approximately 0.14%.

The clonotype originates from a human donor in good health. The sequencing input was CD4+ T cells from PBMCs. The chain is built from TRBV12-3 or TRBV12-4 and TRBJ2-5, with 9 bases lining up with TRBD1. In DNA form, the CDR3 reads TGTGCCGTACAGGGGGCGGGAAAGACCCAGTACTTC. This codes for CAVQGAGKTQYF.